These 5 T cell receptor beta chains share one sample of origin, sequenced in a study of cytomegalovirus exposure and HLA in healthy donors. The method was immunoSEQ multiplex PCR; TCRdb's version includes in-frame clones alone and lacks a portion of them. In the table there are 75,000 to 100,000 clones, around 96% of which are singletons. Sequences were obtained from PBMCs. Receptor source: a man between 18 and 35 years old in good health and CMV-seronegative.

Worth noting for this clone: The junction does not match germline at one end; this may be a read error. This sequence joins TRBV7-7 and TRBJ1-4, with 8 bases lining up with TRBD1. Looked up from germline, CDR1 is SSHAT and CDR2 is FNYEAQ (reference sequence). The CDR3 has 13 amino acids. CDR3 in amino acids: CASSKDRDEKLFF. The CDR3 nucleotides are TGTGCTAGCAGCAAGGACAGGGATGAAAAACTGTTTTTT. Filled out from reference TRBV7-7 and TRBJ1-4, the complete variable domain reads GAGVSQSPRYKVTKRGQDVTLRCDPISSHATLYWYQQALGQGPEFLTYFNYEAQPDKSGLPSDRFSAERPEGSISTLTIQRTEQRDSAMYRCASSKDRDEKLFFGSGTQLSVL.

The genes are TRBV28 and TRBJ2-1; tentatively, D is TRBD2 (5 bases). This CDR3 contains 14 residues. V was trimmed by 7 bases and J by 8 bases, leaving 18 bases between them. Germline V lookup: CDR1 MDHEN, CDR2 SYDVKM. In DNA form, the CDR3 reads TGTGCCAGCAATGAAGCGGACCGGCCCCATGAGCAGTTCTTC. Amino acid sequence: CASNEADRPHEQFF.

V usage is TRBV27 and J usage is TRBJ2-7; 8 nucleotides match TRBD2. Germline V CDR1 and CDR2: MNHEY, SMNVEV (reference sequence). V shed 2 bases and J 0 bases; nucleotides not matched to a gene: 6. There are 16 residues in the CDR3. CDR3 coding DNA: TGTGCCAGCAGTTTAATAGGGCGGGGGGTCTCCTACGAGCAGTACTTC. Its protein product is CASSLIGRGVSYEQYF.

The rearrangement links TRBV7-6 to TRBJ2-7; 7 bases match TRBD2. There are 16 residues in the CDR3. Trimming took 5 bases from V and 4 from J; bases not matched to a gene: 14. Germline V CDR1 and CDR2: SGHVS, FNYEAQ. The CDR3 sequence: CASSPILGREIYEQYF. The CDR3 DNA reads as TGTGCCAGCAGCCCCATATTAGGGCGGGAGATATACGAGCAGTACTTC.

Here the CDR3 reads CASSLTLADSYNEQFF. DNA for the CDR3: TGTGCCAGCAGCCTGACTCTAGCGGATTCCTACAATGAGCAGTTCTTC. The V call is TRBV7-9, the J call TRBJ2-1, with TRBD2 matching over 7 bases. The germline V gene has CDR1 SEHNR and CDR2 FQNEAQ (reference sequence). J gave up 1 base and V 5 bases, and 8 bases lay outside the gene matches. This CDR3 spans 16 amino acids.